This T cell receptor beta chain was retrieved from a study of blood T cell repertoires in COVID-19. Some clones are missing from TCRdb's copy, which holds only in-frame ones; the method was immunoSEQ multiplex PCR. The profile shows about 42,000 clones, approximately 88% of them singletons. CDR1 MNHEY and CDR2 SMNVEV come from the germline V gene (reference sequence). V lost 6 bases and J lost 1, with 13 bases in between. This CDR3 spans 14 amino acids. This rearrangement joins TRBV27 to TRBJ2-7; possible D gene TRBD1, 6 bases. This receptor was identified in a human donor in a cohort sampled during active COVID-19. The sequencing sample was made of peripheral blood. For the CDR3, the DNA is TGTGCCAGCAGCCAGGGGTTGGGGTCCTACGAGCAGTACTTC. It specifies CASSQGLGSYEQYF.